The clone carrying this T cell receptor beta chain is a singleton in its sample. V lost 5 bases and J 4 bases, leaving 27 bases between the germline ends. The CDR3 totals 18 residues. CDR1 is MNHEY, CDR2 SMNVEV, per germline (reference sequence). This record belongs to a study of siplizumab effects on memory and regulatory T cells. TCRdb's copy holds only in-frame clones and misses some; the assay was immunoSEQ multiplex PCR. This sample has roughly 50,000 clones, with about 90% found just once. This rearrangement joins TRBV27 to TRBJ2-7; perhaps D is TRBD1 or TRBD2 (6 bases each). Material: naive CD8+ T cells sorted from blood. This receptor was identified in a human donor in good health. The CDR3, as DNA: TGTGCCAGCAGTCAAGGGGGGACTTTATCAGCCCCCTTTTACGAGCAGTACTTC. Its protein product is CASSQGGTLSAPFYEQYF.